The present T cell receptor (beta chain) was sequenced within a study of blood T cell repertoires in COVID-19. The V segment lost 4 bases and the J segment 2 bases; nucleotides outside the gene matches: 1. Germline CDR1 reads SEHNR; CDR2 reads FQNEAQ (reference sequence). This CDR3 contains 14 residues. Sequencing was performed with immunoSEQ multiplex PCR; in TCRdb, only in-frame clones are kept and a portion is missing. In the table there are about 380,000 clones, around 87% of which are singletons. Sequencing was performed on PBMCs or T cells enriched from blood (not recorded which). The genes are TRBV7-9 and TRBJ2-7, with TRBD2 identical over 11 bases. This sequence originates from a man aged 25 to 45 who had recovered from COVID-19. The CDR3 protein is CASSSLAGAYEQYF. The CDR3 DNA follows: TGTGCCAGCAGCTCACTAGCGGGGGCCTACGAGCAGTACTTC.